The clone carrying this T cell receptor (beta chain) was recorded a few times. Its specificity is unknown. Assay used: immunoSEQ multiplex PCR; TCRdb lists only in-frame clones, some missing. The sample has 40,000 to 45,000 clones; roughly 80% are singletons. This sample was taken from a study of PD-1 blockade in classical Hodgkin lymphoma. Findings and limits, study-wide: Newly diagnosed patients reportedly trailed healthy donors in baseline TCR diversity.

Germline V gene lookup returns CDR1 MNHNS and CDR2 SASEGT. The CDR3 spans 17 residues. V dropped 0 bases and J dropped 0 bases, with 14 bases sitting between them. Autologous stem cell transplantation was followed by relapse in every patient, and brentuximab vedotin exposure varied. This receptor was identified in a human donor with classical Hodgkin lymphoma. The sequences come from peripheral blood mononuclear cells (PBMCs), collected at baseline. This rearrangement joins TRBV6-1 to TRBJ2-5; no clear D gene. CDR3 region: CASSEARVYRYQETQYF. The CDR3 region has the DNA TGTGCCAGCAGTGAAGCTCGGGTCTACCGGTACCAAGAGACCCAGTACTTC.